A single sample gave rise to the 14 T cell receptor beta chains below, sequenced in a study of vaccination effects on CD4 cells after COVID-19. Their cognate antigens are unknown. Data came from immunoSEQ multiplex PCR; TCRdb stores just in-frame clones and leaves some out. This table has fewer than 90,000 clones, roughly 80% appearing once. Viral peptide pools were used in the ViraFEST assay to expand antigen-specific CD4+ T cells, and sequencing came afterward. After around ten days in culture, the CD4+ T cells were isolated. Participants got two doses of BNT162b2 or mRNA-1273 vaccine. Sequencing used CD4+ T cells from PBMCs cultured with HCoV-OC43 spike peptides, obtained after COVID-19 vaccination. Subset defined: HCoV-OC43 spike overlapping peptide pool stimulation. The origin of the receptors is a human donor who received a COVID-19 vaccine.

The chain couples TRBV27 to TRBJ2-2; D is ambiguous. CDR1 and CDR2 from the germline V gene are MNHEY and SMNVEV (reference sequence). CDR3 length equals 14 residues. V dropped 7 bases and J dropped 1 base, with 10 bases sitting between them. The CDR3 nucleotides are TGTGCCAGCACCAAATTTAGGAACACCGGGGAGCTGTTTTTT. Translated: CASTKFRNTGELFF.

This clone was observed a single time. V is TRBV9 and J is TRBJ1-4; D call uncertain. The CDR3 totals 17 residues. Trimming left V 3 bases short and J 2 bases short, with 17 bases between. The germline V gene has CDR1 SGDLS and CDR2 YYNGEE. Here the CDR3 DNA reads TGTGCCAGCAGCGCTGCGAGCGGTTCCTGGACTAATGAAAAACTGTTTTTT. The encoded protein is CASSAASGSWTNEKLFF.

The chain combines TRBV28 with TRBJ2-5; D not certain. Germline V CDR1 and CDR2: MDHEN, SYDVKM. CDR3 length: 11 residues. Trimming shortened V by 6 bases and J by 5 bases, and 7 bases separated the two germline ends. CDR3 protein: CASRSSETQYF. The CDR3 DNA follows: TGTGCCAGCAGGAGTTCCGAGACCCAGTACTTC.

The CDR3 here is CAWSGGGSDTQYF. In DNA, the CDR3 is TGTGCCTGGAGTGGAGGGGGCTCAGATACGCAGTATTTT. The rearrangement links TRBV30 to TRBJ2-3; 7 bases align to TRBD1. The junction had 2 bases not matched to a gene; V was cut back by 1 base and J by 4 bases. This CDR3 contains 13 residues. Germline V CDR1 and CDR2: GTSNPN, SVGIG (reference sequence).

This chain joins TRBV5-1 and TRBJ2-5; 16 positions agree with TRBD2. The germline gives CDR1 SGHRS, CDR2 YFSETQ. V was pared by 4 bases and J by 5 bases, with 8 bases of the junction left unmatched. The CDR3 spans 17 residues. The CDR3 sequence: CASSTGLAGGPRETQYF. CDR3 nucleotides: TGCGCCAGCAGCACGGGACTAGCGGGGGGGCCACGGGAGACCCAGTACTTC.

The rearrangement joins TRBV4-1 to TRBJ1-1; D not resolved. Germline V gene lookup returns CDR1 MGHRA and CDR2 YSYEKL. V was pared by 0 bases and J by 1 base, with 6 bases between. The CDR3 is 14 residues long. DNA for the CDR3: TGCGCCAGCAGCCAAGAAAACAGGAACACTGAAGCTTTCTTT. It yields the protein CASSQENRNTEAFF.

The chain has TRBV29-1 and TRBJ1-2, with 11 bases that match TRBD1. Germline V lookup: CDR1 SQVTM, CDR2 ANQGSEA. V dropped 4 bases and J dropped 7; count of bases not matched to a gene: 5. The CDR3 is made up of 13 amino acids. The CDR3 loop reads CSVVGQGVSGYTF. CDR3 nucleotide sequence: TGCAGCGTTGTGGGACAGGGGGTGTCTGGCTACACCTTC. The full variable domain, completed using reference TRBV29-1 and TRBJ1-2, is SAVISQKPSRDICQRGTSLTIQCQVDSQVTMMFWYRQQPGQSLTLIATANQGSEATYESGFVIDKFPISRPNLTFSTLTVSNMSPEDSSIYLCSVVGQGVSGYTFGSGTRLTVV.

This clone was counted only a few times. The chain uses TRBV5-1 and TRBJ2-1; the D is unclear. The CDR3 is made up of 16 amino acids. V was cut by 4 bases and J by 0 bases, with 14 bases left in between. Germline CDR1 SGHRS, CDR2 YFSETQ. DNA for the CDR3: TGCGCCAGCAGCGAGGCCGGGTTAAGCTCCTACAATGAGCAGTTCTTC. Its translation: CASSEAGLSSYNEQFF.

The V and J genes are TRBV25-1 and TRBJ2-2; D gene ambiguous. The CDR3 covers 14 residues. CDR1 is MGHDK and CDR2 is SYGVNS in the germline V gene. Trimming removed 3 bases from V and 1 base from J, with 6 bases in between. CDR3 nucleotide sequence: TGTGCCAGCAGTGATAATGAGAACACCGGGGAGCTGTTTTTT. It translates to CASSDNENTGELFF.

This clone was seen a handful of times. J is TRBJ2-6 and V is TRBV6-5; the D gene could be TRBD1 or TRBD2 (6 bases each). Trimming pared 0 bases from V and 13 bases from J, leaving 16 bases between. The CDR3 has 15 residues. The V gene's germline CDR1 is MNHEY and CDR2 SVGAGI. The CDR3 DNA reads TGTGCCAGCAGTTACTCATCGGGGGCTTCGGAAGTCCTGACTTTC. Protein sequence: CASSYSSGASEVLTF.

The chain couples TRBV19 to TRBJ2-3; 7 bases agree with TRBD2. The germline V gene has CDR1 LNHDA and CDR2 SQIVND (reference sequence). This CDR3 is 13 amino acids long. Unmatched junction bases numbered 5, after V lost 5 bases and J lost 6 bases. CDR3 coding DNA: TGTGCCAGTAGTTCCGGGGGGTTGGATACGCAGTATTTT. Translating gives CASSSGGLDTQYF.

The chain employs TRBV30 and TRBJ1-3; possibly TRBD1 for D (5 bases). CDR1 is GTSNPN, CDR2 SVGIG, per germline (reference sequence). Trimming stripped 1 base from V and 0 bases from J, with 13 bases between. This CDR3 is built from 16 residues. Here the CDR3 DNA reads TGTGCCTGGAGTGCCCCCGGGACCCTCTCTGGAAACACCATATATTTT. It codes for CAWSAPGTLSGNTIYF.

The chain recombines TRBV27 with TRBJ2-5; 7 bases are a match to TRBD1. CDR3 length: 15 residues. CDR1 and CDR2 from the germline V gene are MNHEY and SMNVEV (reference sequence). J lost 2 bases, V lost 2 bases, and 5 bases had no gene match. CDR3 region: CASSLGVTGQETQYF. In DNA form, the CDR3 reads TGTGCCAGCAGTTTAGGTGTGACAGGGCAAGAGACCCAGTACTTC.

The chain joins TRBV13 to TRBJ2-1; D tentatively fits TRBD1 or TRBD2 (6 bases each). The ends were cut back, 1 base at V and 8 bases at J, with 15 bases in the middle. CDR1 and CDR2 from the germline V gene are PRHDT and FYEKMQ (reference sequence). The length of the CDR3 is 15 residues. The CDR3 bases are TGTGCCAGCAGCTTAGCGGGGGCGTTGTGGCATGAGCAGTTCTTC. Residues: CASSLAGALWHEQFF.